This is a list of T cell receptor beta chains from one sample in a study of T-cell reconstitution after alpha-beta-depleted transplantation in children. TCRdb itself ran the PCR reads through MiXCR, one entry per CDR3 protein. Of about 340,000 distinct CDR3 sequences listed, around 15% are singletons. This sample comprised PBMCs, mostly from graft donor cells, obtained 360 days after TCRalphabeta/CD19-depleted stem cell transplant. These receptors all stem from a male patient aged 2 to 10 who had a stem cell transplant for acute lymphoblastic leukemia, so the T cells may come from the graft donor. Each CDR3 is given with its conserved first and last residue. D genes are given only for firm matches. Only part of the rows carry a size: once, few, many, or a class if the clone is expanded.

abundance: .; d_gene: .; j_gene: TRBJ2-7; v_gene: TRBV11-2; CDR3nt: TGTGCCAGCAGCCTCCCTGCGCGTCCGGACATAGAGACAGCCTACGAGCAGTACTTC; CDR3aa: CASSLPARPDIETAYEQYF
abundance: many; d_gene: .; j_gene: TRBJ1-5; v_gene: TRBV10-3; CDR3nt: TGTGCCATCAGGGGGTCAAGCAATCAGCCCCAGCATTTT; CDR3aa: CAIRGSSNQPQHF
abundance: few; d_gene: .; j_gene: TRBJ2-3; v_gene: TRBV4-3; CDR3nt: TGCGCCAGCAGCCAAGATCGGTGGGGCACAGATACGCAGTATTTT; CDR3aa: CASSQDRWGTDTQYF
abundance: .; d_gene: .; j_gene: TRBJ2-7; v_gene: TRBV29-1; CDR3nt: TGCAGCGTCGGAGGAGGCGCCTACGAGCAGTACTTC; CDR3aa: CSVGGGAYEQYF
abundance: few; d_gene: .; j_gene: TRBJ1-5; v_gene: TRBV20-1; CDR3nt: TGCAGTGCTAGGCAAGGTGACAATCAGCCCCAGCATTTT; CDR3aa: CSARQGDNQPQHF
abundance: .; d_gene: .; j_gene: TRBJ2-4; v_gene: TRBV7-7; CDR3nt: TGTGCTAGCAGCTTACAGCCGGGGAATCAAAACATTCAGTACTTC; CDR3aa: CASSLQPGNQNIQYF
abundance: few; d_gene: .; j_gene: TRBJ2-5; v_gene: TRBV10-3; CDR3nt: TGTGCCATCAGTGAAACGAGAGGACTCTACCAAGAGACCCAGTACTTC; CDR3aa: CAISETRGLYQETQYF
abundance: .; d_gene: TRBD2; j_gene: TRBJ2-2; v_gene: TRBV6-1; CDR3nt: TGTGCCAGCAGTCCTTTAGCGGGAGTGGGCACCGGGGAGCTGTTTTTT; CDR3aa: CASSPLAGVGTGELFF
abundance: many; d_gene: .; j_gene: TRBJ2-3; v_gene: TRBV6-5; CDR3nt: TGTGCCAGCAGCCGAACTAGGATGGGCACAGATACGCAGTATTTT; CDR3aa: CASSRTRMGTDTQYF
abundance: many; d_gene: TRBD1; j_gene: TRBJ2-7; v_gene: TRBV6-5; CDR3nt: TGTGCCAGCAGACACCCCGGGACAGGGGTCTACGAGCAGTACTTC; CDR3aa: CASRHPGTGVYEQYF
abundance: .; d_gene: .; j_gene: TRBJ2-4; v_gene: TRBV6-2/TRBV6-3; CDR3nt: TGTGCCAGCAGTTACTCGAAAAAACAGACCCTAGCCAAAAACATTCAGTACTTC; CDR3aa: CASSYSKKQTLAKNIQYF
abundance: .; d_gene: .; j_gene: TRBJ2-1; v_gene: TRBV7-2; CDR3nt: TGTGCCAGCAGCTTAGGTTTCGGGCTCGGGAGCGATGAGCAGTTCTTC; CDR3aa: CASSLGFGLGSDEQFF
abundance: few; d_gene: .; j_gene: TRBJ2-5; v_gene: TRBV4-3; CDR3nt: TGCGCCAGCAGCCAAGGCAGCGGACGCTCCCAAGAGACCCAGTACTTC; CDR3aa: CASSQGSGRSQETQYF
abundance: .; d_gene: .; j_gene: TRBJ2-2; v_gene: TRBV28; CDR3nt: TGTGCCAGCAGCCCCGTCTCCCAGGAACCCGTGGGCACCGGGGAGCTGTTTTTT; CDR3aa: CASSPVSQEPVGTGELFF
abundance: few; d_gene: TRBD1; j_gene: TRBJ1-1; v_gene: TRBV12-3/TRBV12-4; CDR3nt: TGTGCCAGCACTAGGACAGGCTGGAGAGAAGCTTTCTTT; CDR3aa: CASTRTGWREAFF
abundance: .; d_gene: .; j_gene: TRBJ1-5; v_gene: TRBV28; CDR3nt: TGTGCCAGCAGTTTTCCCGACAGTATGGTCTTCCAGCATTTT; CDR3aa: CASSFPDSMVFQHF
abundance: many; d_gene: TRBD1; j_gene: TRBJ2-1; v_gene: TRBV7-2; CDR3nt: TGTGCCAGCGGTTCCCACAGGGGGCTTAGGGATGAGCAGTTCTTC; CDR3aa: CASGSHRGLRDEQFF
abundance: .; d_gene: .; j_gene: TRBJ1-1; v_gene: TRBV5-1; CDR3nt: TGCGCCAGCAGCCCTGGGCAGGGTGTCACTGAAGCTTTCTTT; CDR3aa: CASSPGQGVTEAFF
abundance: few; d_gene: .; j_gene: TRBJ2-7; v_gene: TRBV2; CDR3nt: TGTGCCAGCAGTGAATCGTGGACAGAGCACTACGAGCAGTACTTC; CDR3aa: CASSESWTEHYEQYF
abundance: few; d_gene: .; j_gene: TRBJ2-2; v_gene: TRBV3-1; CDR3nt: TGTGCCAGCAGCCCCGAGACTAGTCGGGGGGCCGGCGGGGAGCTGTTTTTT; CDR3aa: CASSPETSRGAGGELFF
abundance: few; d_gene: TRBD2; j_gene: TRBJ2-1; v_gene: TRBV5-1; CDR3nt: TGCGCCAGCAGCCTTTTTAGCGGGAGGGCCTACAATGAGCAGTTCTTC; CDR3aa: CASSLFSGRAYNEQFF
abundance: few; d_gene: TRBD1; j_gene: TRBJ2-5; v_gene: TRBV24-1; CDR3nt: TGTGCCACGGGACAGGGTGGGCAAGAGACCCAGTACTTC; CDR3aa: CATGQGGQETQYF
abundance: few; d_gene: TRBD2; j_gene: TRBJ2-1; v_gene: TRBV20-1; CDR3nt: TGCAGTGCTAGGACACTAGCGGGAGGATACAATGAGCAGTTCTTC; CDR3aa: CSARTLAGGYNEQFF
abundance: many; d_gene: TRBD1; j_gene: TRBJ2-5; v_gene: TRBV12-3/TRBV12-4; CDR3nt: TGTGCCAGCAGTTTTCAGACAGGGCGGGAGACCCAGTACTTC; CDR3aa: CASSFQTGRETQYF
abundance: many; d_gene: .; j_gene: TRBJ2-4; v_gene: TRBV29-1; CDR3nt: TGCAGCGTTGAAGGATGGGGGCCCGAAGGCATTCAGTACTTC; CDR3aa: CSVEGWGPEGIQYF
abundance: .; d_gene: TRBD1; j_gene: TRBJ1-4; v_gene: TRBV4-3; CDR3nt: TGCGCCAGCGGGACAGGGGGGTTTGATGAAAAACTGTTTTTT; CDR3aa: CASGTGGFDEKLFF
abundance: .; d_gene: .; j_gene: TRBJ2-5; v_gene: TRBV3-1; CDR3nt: TGTGCCAGCAGCCAAGAAGGGCGGGAACTGCAAGAGACCCAGTACTTC; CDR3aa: CASSQEGRELQETQYF
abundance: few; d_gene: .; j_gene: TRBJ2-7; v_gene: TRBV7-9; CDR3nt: TGTGCCAGCAGCTTATTGGAGGGCACCGAGCAGTACTTC; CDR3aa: CASSLLEGTEQYF
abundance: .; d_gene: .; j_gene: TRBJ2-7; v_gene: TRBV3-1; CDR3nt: TGTGCCAGCAGCCAAAGAGGGGGGCAAGGGGAGCAGTACTTC; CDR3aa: CASSQRGGQGEQYF
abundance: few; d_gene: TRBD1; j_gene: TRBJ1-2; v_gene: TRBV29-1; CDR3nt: TGCAGCGTTAGAGGTCCGGGACAGGGGGCTGGTGGCTACACCTTC; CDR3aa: CSVRGPGQGAGGYTF
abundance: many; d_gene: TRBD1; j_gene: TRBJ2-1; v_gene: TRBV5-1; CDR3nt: TGCGCCAGCGGAATGGACAGGGTAGGCGAGCAGTTCTTC; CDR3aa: CASGMDRVGEQFF
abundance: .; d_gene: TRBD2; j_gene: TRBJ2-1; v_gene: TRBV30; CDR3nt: TGTGCCTGGAGGGGACTAGCGGGATACAATGAGCAGTTCTTC; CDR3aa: CAWRGLAGYNEQFF
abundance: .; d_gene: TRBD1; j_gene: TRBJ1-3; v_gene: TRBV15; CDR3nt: TGTGCCACCAGCAGCCGGGACAGGCTGGGAAACACCATATATTTT; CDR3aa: CATSSRDRLGNTIYF
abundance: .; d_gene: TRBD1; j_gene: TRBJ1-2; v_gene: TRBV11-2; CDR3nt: TGTGCCAGCAGCTTTGTGCAGGGGGCGTCCTATGGCTACACCTTC; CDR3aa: CASSFVQGASYGYTF
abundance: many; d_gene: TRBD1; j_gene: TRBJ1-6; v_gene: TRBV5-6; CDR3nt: TGTGCCAGCAGCCACCTAGACAGGGGTGGATCACCCCTCCACTTT; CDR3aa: CASSHLDRGGSPLHF
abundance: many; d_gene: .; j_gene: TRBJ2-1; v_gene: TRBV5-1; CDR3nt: TGCGCCAGCAGCCCTCTAGCAGCTGCCTACAATGAGCAGTTCTTC; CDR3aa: CASSPLAAAYNEQFF
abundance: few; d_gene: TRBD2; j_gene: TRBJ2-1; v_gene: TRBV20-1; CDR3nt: TGCAGTGCTAGGGATTGGAGGGGACTAGCGGGAACGAGCTCCTACAATGAGCAGTTCTTC; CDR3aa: CSARDWRGLAGTSSYNEQFF
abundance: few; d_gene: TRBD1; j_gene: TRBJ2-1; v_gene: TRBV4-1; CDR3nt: TGCGCCAGCAGCCAAGATCCCCAACAGACAGGGGGCAATGAGCAGTTCTTC; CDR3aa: CASSQDPQQTGGNEQFF
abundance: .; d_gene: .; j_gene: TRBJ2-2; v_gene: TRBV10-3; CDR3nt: TGTGCCAGCCAGAGGCGGGAGAACACCGGGGAGCTGTTTTTT; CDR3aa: CASQRRENTGELFF
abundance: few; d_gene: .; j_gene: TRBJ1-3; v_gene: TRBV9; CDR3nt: TGTGCCAGCAGCGTAGGGCTTGGGGGGCGGCGAAAGGGAAACACCATATATTTT; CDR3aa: CASSVGLGGRRKGNTIYF
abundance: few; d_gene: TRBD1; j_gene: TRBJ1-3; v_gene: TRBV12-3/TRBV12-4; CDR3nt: TGTGCCAGCAGTCGACCAGGGGGCGATGGAAACACCATATATTTT; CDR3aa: CASSRPGGDGNTIYF
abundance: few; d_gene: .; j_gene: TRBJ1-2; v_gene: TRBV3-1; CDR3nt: TGTGCCAGCAGCCAAGTTCGAACAGCGGGCCATGGCTACACCTTC; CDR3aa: CASSQVRTAGHGYTF
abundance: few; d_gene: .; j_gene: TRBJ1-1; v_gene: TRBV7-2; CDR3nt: TGTGCCAGCAGCTCCGGATCCCGGGGAGCTTTCTTT; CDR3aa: CASSSGSRGAFF
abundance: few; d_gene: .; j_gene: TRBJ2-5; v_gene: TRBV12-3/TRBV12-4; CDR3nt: TGTGCCAGCAGTTTAGAAGCCAGGGCCCACATACAAGAGACCCAGTACTTC; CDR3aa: CASSLEARAHIQETQYF
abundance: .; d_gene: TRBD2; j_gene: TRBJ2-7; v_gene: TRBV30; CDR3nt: TGTGCCTGGAGTAGCGGGAGGCAATGGGGGCAGTACTTC; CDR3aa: CAWSSGRQWGQYF
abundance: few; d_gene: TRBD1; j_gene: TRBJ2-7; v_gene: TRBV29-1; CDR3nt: TGCAGCGCATACACGACAGGGGCCTACGAGCAGTACTTC; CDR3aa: CSAYTTGAYEQYF
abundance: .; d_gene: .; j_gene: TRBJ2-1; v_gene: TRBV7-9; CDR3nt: TGTGCCAGCAGTCCTGGGGGCTACAATGAGCAGTTCTTC; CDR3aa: CASSPGGYNEQFF
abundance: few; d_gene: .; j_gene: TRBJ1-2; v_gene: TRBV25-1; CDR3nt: TGTGCCAGCAGTGAAGGACAGAACTATGGCTACACCTTC; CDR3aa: CASSEGQNYGYTF
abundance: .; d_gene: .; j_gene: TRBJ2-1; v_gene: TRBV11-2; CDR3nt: TGTGCCAGCAGCCGGTTCCGGGACTCGCGGAGTGAGCAGTTCTTC; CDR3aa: CASSRFRDSRSEQFF
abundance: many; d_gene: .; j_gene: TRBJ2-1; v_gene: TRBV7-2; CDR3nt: TGTGCCAGCAGCTTAGTAAATGTCGGCGGGAATGAGCAGTTCTTC; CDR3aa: CASSLVNVGGNEQFF
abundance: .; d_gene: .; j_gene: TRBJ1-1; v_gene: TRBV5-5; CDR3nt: TGTGCCAGCAGCTTTGGATCGGGGATGACGACTGAAGCTTTCTTT; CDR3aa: CASSFGSGMTTEAFF
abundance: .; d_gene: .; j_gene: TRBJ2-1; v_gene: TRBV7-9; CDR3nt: TGTGCCAGCAGCTTAGACGGCGGGATGGAGCAGTTCTTC; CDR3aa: CASSLDGGMEQFF
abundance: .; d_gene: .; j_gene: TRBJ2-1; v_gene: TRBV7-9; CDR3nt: TGTGCCAGCAGCTTAGTCGGGGCGTATGAGCAGTTCTTC; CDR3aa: CASSLVGAYEQFF
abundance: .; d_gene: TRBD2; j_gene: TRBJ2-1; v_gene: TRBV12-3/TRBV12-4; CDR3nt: TGTGCCAGCAGTTTAATGGGACTAGGGTACAATGAGCAGTTCTTC; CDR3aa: CASSLMGLGYNEQFF
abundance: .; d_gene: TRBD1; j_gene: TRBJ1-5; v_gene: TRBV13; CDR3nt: TGTGCCAGCAGCTCCTCCGGGACAGGGGTCGAAAGCTTCTTTGGTGAGAGCAATCAGCCCCAGCATTTT; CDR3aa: CASSSSGTGVESFFGESNQPQHF
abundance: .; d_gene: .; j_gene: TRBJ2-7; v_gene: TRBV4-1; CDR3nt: TGCGCCAGCAGCCAAGATAACGGGGGCGGCGAGCAGTACTTC; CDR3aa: CASSQDNGGGEQYF
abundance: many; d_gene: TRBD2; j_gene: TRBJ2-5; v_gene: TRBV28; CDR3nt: TGTGCCAGCAACGGACTAGCGTTAGGAGAGACCCAGTACTTC; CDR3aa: CASNGLALGETQYF
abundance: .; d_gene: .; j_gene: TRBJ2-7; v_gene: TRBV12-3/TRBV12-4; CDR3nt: TGTGCCAGCAGTTTAGGGGCAGACTCCTACGAGCAGTACTTC; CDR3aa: CASSLGADSYEQYF
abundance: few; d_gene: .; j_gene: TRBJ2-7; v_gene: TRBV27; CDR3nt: TGTGCCAGCAGTTTATGGAGCGTAGGCGGAAGGCTCTACGAGCAGTACTTC; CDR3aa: CASSLWSVGGRLYEQYF
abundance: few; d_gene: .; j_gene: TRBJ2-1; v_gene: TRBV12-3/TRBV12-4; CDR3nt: TGTGCCAGCAGTTTAGCCGGACTTACCTACAATGAGCAGTTCTTC; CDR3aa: CASSLAGLTYNEQFF